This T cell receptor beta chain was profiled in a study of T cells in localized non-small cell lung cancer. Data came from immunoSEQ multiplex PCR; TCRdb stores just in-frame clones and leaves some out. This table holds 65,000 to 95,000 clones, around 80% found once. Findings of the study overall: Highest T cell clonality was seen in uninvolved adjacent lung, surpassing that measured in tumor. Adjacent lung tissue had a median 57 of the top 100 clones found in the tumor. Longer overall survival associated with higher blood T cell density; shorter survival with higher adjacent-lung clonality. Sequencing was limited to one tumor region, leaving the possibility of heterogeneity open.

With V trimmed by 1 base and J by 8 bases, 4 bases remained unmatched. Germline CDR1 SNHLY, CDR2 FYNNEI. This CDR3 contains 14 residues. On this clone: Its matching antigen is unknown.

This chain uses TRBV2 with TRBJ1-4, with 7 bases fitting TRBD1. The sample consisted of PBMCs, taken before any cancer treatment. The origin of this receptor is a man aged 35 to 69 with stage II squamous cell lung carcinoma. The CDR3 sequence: CASSEGQGPEKLFF. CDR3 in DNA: TGTGCCAGCAGTGAAGGACAGGGTCCCGAAAAACTGTTTTTT.